This TCR beta chain was identified during a study of blood T cell repertoires in COVID-19. For the study at large: Collection of acute and convalescent COVID-19 samples took place in the United States, Italy and Spain. Sources were T cells, B-cell-depleted T cells, or PBMCs; the material itself was cDNA or gDNA.

Original data processing: The authors estimated nucleated cell counts from reference gene primer amplification. Sequencing used immunoSEQ multiplex PCR; TCRdb keeps in-frame clones, though not all of them. V and J calls and clone size are copied from that table; D and trimming were computed from the DNA. This table has around 77,000 clones, approximately 85% appearing once. The specimen was peripheral blood. The origin of this receptor is an older man with acute or convalescent COVID-19.

The CDR3: CASSPGGVAGDNEQFF. The DNA for the CDR3 is TGTGCCAGCAGCCCGGGAGGAGTAGCGGGGGACAATGAGCAGTTCTTC. The chain has TRBV14 and TRBJ2-1; 9 positions agree with TRBD2. The germline V gene encodes CDR1 SGHDN and CDR2 FVKESK. V gave up 4 bases and J gave up 5 bases; unmatched junction bases: 9. The length of the CDR3 is 16 residues.